This TCR beta chain was found in a study of blood T cell repertoires in COVID-19 (dated by TCRdb to 2018 to 2021). Turning to the overall study: Samples covering the acute and convalescent phases of COVID-19 were provided by collaborators in the United States, Italy and Spain. The material from the prospective study consisted of cDNA or gDNA derived from T cells, B-cell-depleted T cells, or PBMCs. Where HLA class I and class II types were available, the types were taken from metadata supplied by the sample provider, not from assay-based typing. Deeply sampled blood TCRbeta repertoires from subjects exposed to, actively infected with, or recovered from COVID-19 were included in the dataset. The samples were drawn from the first 160 participants of the ongoing ImmuneRACE study and from under 1,500 subjects provided by 6 global collaborators. The repertoires were made available in a free public database intended to serve as a resource for research on the immune response to SARS-CoV-2. The sample metadata nearly always contained a de-identified subject ID, COVID-19 status, age in years and sex.

TCRbeta CDR3 regions were amplified from genomic DNA using the immunoSEQ Assay, a bias-controlled multiplex PCR. The paper's data handling went like this. The number of nucleated cells in each sample was estimated by amplification of reference gene primers within the assay. To quantify the absolute abundance of each unique TCRbeta CDR3 rearrangement, sequence reads were collapsed and filtered. For each sample, productive Simpson clonality was calculated by taking the square root of Simpson's diversity index across productive rearrangements. The immuneACCESS repertoire file appears here via TCRdb, limited to in-frame rearrangements. These files lack a portion of the clones; in checked studies, under half of the deficit traces to unresolved V genes, and the cause of the others is not known. The DNA was the basis for D and trimming; V, J and clone size are from that table. The sample table contains 250,000 to 300,000 clones; only one count was recorded for 75% to 90% of them. 0.94% of the sample comes from the top ten.

Points on this clone: Its recognized antigen is unknown. No much larger clone is present one base from it, and per-base qualities are unavailable.

The study at large found these results: Clinical and demographic metadata were provided uncurated, with the amount varying by source and participant.

Samples from volunteer blood donors who had recovered from COVID-19 were contributed by a second Seattle source. Whole blood was collected in K2EDTA tubes by collaborating institutions according to the institutions' own protocols. For TCRbeta analysis, collaborators shipped samples as frozen whole blood, isolated PBMCs, or DNA extracted from either of those sample types. Relative to germline, V is 6 bases shorter and J is 2 bases shorter, with 9 bases between their ends. The CDR3 covers 13 residues, taking in both the cysteine and the phenylalanine. Only the CDR3 region is kept as DNA, spanning 39 bases read in frame from base 1.

This clonotype was obtained from a woman aged 40 to 50 who had recovered from COVID-19. The sequence is built from TRBV12-3 or TRBV12-4 and TRBJ2-3; the D gene is not confidently resolved. The material sequenced was peripheral blood. The CDR3 loop reads CASRPDSTDTQYF. The DNA reads as follows: TGTGCCAGCAGGCCCGACTCCACAGATACGCAGTATTTT.